This T cell receptor beta chain was captured in a study of shared clonotypes between healthy human individuals. Turning to the study itself: CD4 naive and memory got three plates each, CD8 naive two, CD8 memory one.

Germline assignment: CDR1 SGHAT and CDR2 FQNNGV. V lost 1 base, J lost 5 bases, and 7 bases stayed unmatched. This CDR3 comprises 15 residues. Profiling relied on immunoSEQ multiplex PCR, and the TCRdb table lists in-frame clones only, not all of them. In the table there are approximately 2,000,000 clones, 80% to 95% of which are singletons. In regard to this clone: The antigen is undetermined.

Study-level results: Non-shared clonotypes displayed generation probabilities falling below those of clonotypes present in all four donors.

Selected positively for CCR7 and CD45RO-negative, naive CD8 cells excluded terminally differentiated effector memory CD45RA+ cells. This chain connects TRBV11-2 to TRBJ2-7, with 8 positions matching TRBD2. The sequenced sample was naive CD8+ T cells from PBMCs. This clonotype originated in a man between 18 and 29 years old in good health. Some clones in this sample may be carry-over from other donors' samples. This chain's CDR3 is CASSLARGGRNEQYF. For the CDR3, the DNA is TGTGCCAGCAGCTTAGCCCGGGGGGGAAGGAACGAGCAGTACTTC. The variable domain in full, completed from reference TRBV11-2 and TRBJ2-7, reads EAGVAQSPRYKIIEKRQSVAFWCNPISGHATLYWYQQILGQGPKLLIQFQNNGVVDDSQLPKDRFSAERLKGVDSTLKIQPAKLEDSAVYLCASSLARGGRNEQYFGPGTRLTVT.